This TCR beta chain appears in the sequencing data of a study of cytomegalovirus exposure and HLA in healthy donors. Study observations and caveats: After further analysis at a later stage, 15,000 to 20,000 TCR beta sequences were associated with HLA alleles at 0.05 false discovery rate.

Between the trimmed V and J ends, which lost 5 bases and 6 bases, there was a span of 11 bases. This CDR3 contains 13 residues. Germline CDR1 and CDR2: LNHDA and SQIVND (reference sequence). The PCR used 60 Vbeta and 13 Jbeta primers. TCRdb keeps only in-frame clones here, not all; method: immunoSEQ multiplex PCR. This repertoire includes some 120,000 clones. Worth noting for this clone: Antigen specificity is unknown.

This clonotype was sampled from an older woman in good health and CMV-seronegative. This chain joins TRBV19 and TRBJ2-1; D may be TRBD1 (6 bases). The material sequenced was PBMCs. This chain's CDR3 is CASSGYRVNEQFF. The DNA of the CDR3 is TGTGCCAGTAGTGGTTACAGGGTCAATGAGCAGTTCTTC.